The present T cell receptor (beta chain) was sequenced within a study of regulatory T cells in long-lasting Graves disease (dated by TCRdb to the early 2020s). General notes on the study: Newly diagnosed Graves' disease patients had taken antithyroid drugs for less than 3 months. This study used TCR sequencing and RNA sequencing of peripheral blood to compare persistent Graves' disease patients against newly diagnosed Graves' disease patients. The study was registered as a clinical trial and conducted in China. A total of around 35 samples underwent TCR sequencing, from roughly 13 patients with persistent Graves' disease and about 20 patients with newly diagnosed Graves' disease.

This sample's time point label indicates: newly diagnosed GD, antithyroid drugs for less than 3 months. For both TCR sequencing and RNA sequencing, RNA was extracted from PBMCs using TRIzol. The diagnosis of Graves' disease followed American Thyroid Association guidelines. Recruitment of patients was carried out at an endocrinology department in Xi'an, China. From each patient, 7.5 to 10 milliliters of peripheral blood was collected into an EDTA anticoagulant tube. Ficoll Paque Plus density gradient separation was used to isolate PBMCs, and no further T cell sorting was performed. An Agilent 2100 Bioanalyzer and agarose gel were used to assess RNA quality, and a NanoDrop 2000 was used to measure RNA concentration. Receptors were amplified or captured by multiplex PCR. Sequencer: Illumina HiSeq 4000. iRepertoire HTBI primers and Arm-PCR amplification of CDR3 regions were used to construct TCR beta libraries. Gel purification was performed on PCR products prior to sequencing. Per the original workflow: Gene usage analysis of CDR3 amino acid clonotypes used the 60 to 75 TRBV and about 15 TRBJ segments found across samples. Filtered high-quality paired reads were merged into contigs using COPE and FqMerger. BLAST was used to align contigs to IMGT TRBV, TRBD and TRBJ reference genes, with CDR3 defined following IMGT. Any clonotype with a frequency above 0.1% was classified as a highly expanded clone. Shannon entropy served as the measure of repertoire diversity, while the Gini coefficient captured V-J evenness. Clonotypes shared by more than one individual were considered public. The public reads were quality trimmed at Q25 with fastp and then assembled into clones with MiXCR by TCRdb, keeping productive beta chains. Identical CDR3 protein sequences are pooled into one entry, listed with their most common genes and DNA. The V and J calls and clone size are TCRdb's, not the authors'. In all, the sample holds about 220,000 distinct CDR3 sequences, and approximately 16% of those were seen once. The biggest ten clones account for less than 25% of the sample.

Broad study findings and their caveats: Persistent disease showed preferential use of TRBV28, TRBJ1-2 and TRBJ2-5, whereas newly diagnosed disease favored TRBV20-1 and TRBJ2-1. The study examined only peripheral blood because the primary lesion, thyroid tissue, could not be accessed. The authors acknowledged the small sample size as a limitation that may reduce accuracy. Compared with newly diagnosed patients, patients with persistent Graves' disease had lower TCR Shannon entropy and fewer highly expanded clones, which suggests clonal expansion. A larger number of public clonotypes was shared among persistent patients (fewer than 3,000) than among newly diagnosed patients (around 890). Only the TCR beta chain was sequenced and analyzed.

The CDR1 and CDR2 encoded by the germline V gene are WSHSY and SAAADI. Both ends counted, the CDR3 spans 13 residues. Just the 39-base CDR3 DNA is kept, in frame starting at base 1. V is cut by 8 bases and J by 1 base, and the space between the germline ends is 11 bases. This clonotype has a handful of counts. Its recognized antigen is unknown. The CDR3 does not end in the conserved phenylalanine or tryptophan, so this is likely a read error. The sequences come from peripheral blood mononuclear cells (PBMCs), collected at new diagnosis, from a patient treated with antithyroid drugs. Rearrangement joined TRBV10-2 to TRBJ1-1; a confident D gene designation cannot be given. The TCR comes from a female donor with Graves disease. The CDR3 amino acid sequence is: CASGLDGNTEAFS. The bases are TGCGCCAGCGGATTGGACGGGAACACTGAAGCTTTCTCT.